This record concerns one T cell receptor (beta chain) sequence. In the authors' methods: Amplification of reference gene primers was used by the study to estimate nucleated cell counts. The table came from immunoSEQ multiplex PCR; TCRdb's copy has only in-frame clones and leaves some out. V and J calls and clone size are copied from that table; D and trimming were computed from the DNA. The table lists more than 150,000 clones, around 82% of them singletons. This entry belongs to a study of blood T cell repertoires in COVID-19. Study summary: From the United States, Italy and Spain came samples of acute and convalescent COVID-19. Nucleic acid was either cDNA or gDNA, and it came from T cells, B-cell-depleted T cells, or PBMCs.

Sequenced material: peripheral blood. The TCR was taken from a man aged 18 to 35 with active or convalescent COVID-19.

This chain's CDR3 is CASRSKPGQGFLGSSYNEQFF. DNA for the CDR3: TGTGCCAGTAGGAGTAAACCGGGACAGGGGTTTTTGGGGAGCTCCTACAATGAGCAGTTCTTC. The J gene is TRBJ2-1, the V gene TRBV19; the match to TRBD1 covers 10 bases. The length of the CDR3 is 21 residues. The V gene's germline CDR1 is LNHDA and CDR2 SQIVND (reference sequence). V shed 6 bases, J shed 0 bases, and the junction held 20 bases outside the gene matches.